The 31 T cell receptor beta chains in this list originate from one sample, sequenced in a study of T cells in Graves' hyperthyroidism and ophthalmopathy. Researchers amplified the TCR beta CDR3 regions from RNA transcripts. When the TCR CDR3 underwent first-round RT-PCR, the HTBI primer set was used. TCRdb re-called the multiplex PCR reads with MiXCR, one entry per CDR3 protein. The sample shows roughly 180,000 distinct CDR3 sequences, about 18% of them seen only once. Sequencing used blood. Receptors originate from a woman aged 45-65 years with Graves' hyperthyroidism.

This clonotype has ten or more counts. The rearrangement links TRBV29-1 to TRBJ1-2; the D gene is possibly TRBD1 (5 bases). The CDR3 loop spans 15 amino acids. Germline values: CDR1 SQVTM, CDR2 ANQGSEA. Trimming removed 4 bases from V and 7 bases from J, with 22 bases in between. This chain's CDR3 is CSVVGPQGEGPGYTF. CDR3 DNA sequence: TGCAGCGTTGTCGGTCCGCAGGGAGAGGGTCCTGGCTACACCTTC.

This clonotype was observed many times. This chain connects TRBV12-3 or TRBV12-4 to TRBJ1-2, with a possible D match to TRBD1 (5 bases). The CDR3 contains 13 residues. Deletions cut 7 bases from V and 3 bases from J, with 12 bases between. This chain's CDR3 is CASKRDGDYGYTF. Here the CDR3 DNA reads TGTGCCAGCAAGAGGGACGGGGACTATGGCTACACCTTC.

The chain uses TRBV6-1 and TRBJ1-5; 7 nucleotides match TRBD1. V was clipped by 2 bases and J by 0 bases; unmatched bases: 4. From germline, CDR1 is MNHNS and CDR2 SASEGT. This CDR3 has 16 residues. Written as DNA, the CDR3 is TGTGCCAGCAGTGAACCAACAGGGGATAGCAATCAGCCCCAGCATTTT. Amino acid sequence: CASSEPTGDSNQPQHF.

CDR3 loop: CASSPNVGASQPQHF. The CDR3 DNA is TGTGCCAGCAGTCCAAACGTTGGAGCGAGTCAGCCCCAGCATTTT. The chain has TRBV28 and TRBJ1-5; D is undetermined. Trimming removed 5 bases at V and 6 bases at J, with 17 bases between. The CDR3 extends over 15 amino acids. The germline CDR1 and CDR2 sequences are MDHEN and SYDVKM.

This clonotype was counted a few times. V is TRBV24-1 and J is TRBJ1-5; possibly TRBD1 for D (5 bases). The CDR3 totals 20 residues. Between the trimmed V and J ends, which lost 0 bases and 0 bases, there was a span of 20 bases. The germline gives CDR1 KGHDR, CDR2 SFDVKD. The CDR3 bases are TGTGCCACCAGTGATTTGGGTGTCAGGGTTCCCCCTTATAGCAATCAGCCCCAGCATTTT. Its translation is CATSDLGVRVPPYSNQPQHF.

The chain has TRBV6-6 and TRBJ2-7, with D possibly TRBD2 on 6 matching bases. Trimming pared 1 base from V and 1 base from J, leaving 8 bases between. Germline values: CDR1 MNHNY, CDR2 SVGAGI (reference sequence). This CDR3 is built from 14 residues. Here the CDR3 reads CASSYWRDSYEQYF. In DNA, the CDR3 is TGTGCCAGCAGTTACTGGAGGGATTCCTACGAGCAGTACTTC.

This clonotype was observed many times. The chain uses TRBV27 and TRBJ1-2, with D tentatively TRBD1 (5 bases). Germline V CDR1 and CDR2: MNHEY, SMNVEV (reference sequence). The CDR3 runs to 12 residues. The V gene lost 6 bases and the J gene lost 6 bases, with 11 bases spanning the gap. CDR3 DNA sequence: TGTGCCAGCAGAAGGGGATTAGATGGCTACACCTTC. Encoded protein: CASRRGLDGYTF.

This clonotype was observed many times. CDR3 sequence: CASSYSRWAGDTEAFF. CDR3 DNA: TGTGCCAGCAGTTACTCAAGGTGGGCAGGGGACACTGAAGCTTTCTTT. The genes are TRBV6-5 and TRBJ1-1; maybe TRBD1 (6 bases). CDR1 and CDR2 from the germline V gene are MNHEY and SVGAGI. Trimming stripped 0 bases from V and 3 bases from J, with 14 bases between. The length of the CDR3 is 16 residues.

The chain recombines TRBV19 with TRBJ1-3; unclear D gene. Trimming took 7 bases from V and 0 from J, leaving 16 bases between them. Germline V gene lookup returns CDR1 LNHDA and CDR2 SQIVND (reference sequence). CDR3 length: 16 residues. DNA of the CDR3: TGTGCCAGTAACCCCCCCACTCGGTCCTCTGGAAACACCATATATTTT. This encodes CASNPPTRSSGNTIYF. The whole variable domain, filled in from reference TRBV19 and TRBJ1-3, reads DGGITQSPKYLFRKEGQNVTLSCEQNLNHDAMYWYRQDPGQGLRLIYYSQIVNDFQKGDIAEGYSVSREKKESFPLTVTSAQKNPTAFYLCASNPPTRSSGNTIYFGEGSWLTVV.

This clonotype was observed at least ten times. The chain has TRBV5-1 and TRBJ1-2, with D unresolved. Germline loops: CDR1 SGHRS, CDR2 YFSETQ. This CDR3 contains 14 residues. The V end lost 0 bases, the J end lost 4 bases, and 10 bases lay between the germline ends. The CDR3 bases are TGCGCCAGCAGCTTGGAGGGAGATGGCTATGGCTACACCTTC. It specifies CASSLEGDGYGYTF.

This clonotype was picked up one time. The chain uses TRBV10-3 and TRBJ2-5; TRBD1 aligns across 7 bases. The CDR3 length is 13 residues. The germline V gene has CDR1 ENHRY and CDR2 SYGVKD. Trimming cost V 4 bases and J 3 bases; bases outside gene matches: 2. CDR3 loop: CAISGQGEETQYF. In DNA form, the CDR3 reads TGTGCCATCAGTGGACAGGGAGAAGAGACCCAGTACTTC.

This clonotype was detected many times. The V gene is TRBV19, the J gene TRBJ1-5; TRBD1 is a possible D gene (5 bases). There are 13 residues in the CDR3. Germline CDR1 reads LNHDA; CDR2 reads SQIVND (reference sequence). Trimming pared 7 bases from V and 7 bases from J, leaving 14 bases between. CDR3 DNA: TGTGCCAGTAACGACAGTCCCCAACAGCCCCAGCATTTT. It specifies CASNDSPQQPQHF.

This clonotype was counted only a few times. The rearrangement uses TRBV7-9 and TRBJ2-4; 7 nucleotides match TRBD1. The junction had 7 bases not matched to a gene; V was cut back by 0 bases and J by 8 bases. CDR1 SEHNR and CDR2 FQNEAQ come from the germline V gene (reference sequence). The CDR3 covers 15 residues. The CDR3 DNA is TGTGCCAGCAGCTTAGCGGGACAGTACAGGGACATTCAGTACTTC. This sequence encodes CASSLAGQYRDIQYF.

Many counts were recorded for this clonotype. The V call is TRBV9, the J call TRBJ2-7, with a possible D match to TRBD1 (5 bases). Trimming pared 3 bases from V and 3 bases from J, leaving 10 bases between. Germline values: CDR1 SGDLS, CDR2 YYNGEE. The CDR3 totals 13 residues. CDR3: CASSAGRDYEQYF. DNA of the CDR3: TGTGCCAGCAGCGCCGGCAGGGACTACGAGCAGTACTTC.

The chain recombines TRBV18 with TRBJ1-1; no firm D call. The CDR3 is 16 residues long. CDR1 KGHSH and CDR2 LQKENI come from the germline V gene. V was shortened by 2 bases and J by 1 base, with 14 bases between the two germline ends. In nucleotides, the CDR3 is TGTGCCAGCTCACCAGGGCAGTGGCTAGGGAACACTGAAGCTTTCTTT. Translation gives CASSPGQWLGNTEAFF.

This rearrangement joins TRBV19 to TRBJ1-6, with 9 bases lining up with TRBD1. This CDR3 contains 16 residues. The junction had 4 bases not matched to a gene; V was cut back by 3 bases and J by 4 bases. Germline CDR1 reads LNHDA; CDR2 reads SQIVND (reference sequence). CDR3: CASSMAGTGYNSPLHF. In DNA form, the CDR3 reads TGTGCCAGTAGTATGGCCGGGACAGGGTATAATTCACCCCTCCACTTT.

This clonotype was observed at least ten times. The rearrangement links TRBV7-2 to TRBJ1-5; 7 nucleotides agree with TRBD1. The CDR3 runs 16 residues. The V and J ends lost 1 base and 3 bases, in that order; junction bases with no gene match: 6. Per the germline V gene, CDR1 is SGHTA and CDR2 is FQGNSA. As DNA, the CDR3 is TGTGCCAGCAGCTTAGTAGGGACAGAGGTCAATCAGCCCCAGCATTTT. It is translated as CASSLVGTEVNQPQHF.

The table lists this clonotype with many counts. This chain uses TRBV7-9 with TRBJ2-1; maybe TRBD2 (5 bases). The V gene lost 5 bases and the J gene lost 3 bases, with 17 bases spanning the gap. CDR3 size: 16 residues. The germline CDR1 and CDR2 sequences are SEHNR and FQNEAQ (reference sequence). CDR3 loop: CASSPGRAQNYNEQFF. CDR3 nucleotide sequence: TGTGCCAGCAGCCCGGGGAGAGCGCAGAACTACAATGAGCAGTTCTTC.

In this sample, this clonotype turned up many times. The rearrangement uses TRBV3-1 and TRBJ1-3, with D possibly matching TRBD1 (5 bases). V lost 4 bases, J lost 4 bases, and 17 bases lay in between. Germline CDR1 LGHDT, CDR2 YNNKEL (reference sequence). CDR3 size: 16 residues. CDR3 coding DNA: TGTGCCAGCAGCCGGGGCACGTCCGGAACCGGAAACACCATATATTTT. Encoded protein: CASSRGTSGTGNTIYF.

This clonotype was detected ten times or more. This chain uses TRBV10-3 with TRBJ1-3, with no clear D. Trimming shortened V by 2 bases and J by 0 bases, and 11 bases separated the two germline ends. Germline CDR1 ENHRY, CDR2 SYGVKD. The CDR3 consists of 16 residues. In nucleotides, the CDR3 is TGTGCCATCAGTGAGGGTGGAAGACCCTCTGGAAACACCATATATTTT. Encoded protein: CAISEGGRPSGNTIYF.

The chain couples TRBV19 to TRBJ1-2; TRBD1 might be the D (5 bases). V dropped 9 bases and J dropped 4 bases, with 12 bases sitting between them. Germline V gives CDR1 LNHDA, CDR2 SQIVND (reference sequence). There are 12 residues in the CDR3. CDR3 amino acids: CASLGTVYGYTF. CDR3 DNA: TGTGCCAGCCTCGGGACGGTCTATGGCTACACCTTC.

This clonotype has ten or more counts. This chain uses TRBV12-3 or TRBV12-4 with TRBJ2-3; possibly TRBD2 for D (6 bases). This CDR3 region has 15 residues. V lost 4 bases and J 6 bases, leaving 17 bases between the germline ends. The DNA for the CDR3 is TGTGCCAGCAGTTCATCGGGACTTTCCGCCGATACGCAGTATTTT. Protein sequence: CASSSSGLSADTQYF.

This clonotype showed up many times. The genes are TRBV6-1 and TRBJ2-3, with D tentatively TRBD2 (5 bases). The CDR3 spans 16 residues. V was clipped by 4 bases and J by 0 bases, with 14 bases between them. Germline V gene lookup returns CDR1 MNHNS and CDR2 SASEGT. The CDR3 sequence is CASSASGNPSTDTQYF. The CDR3 DNA reads as TGTGCCAGCAGTGCGAGCGGTAATCCTAGCACAGATACGCAGTATTTT.

This clonotype was detected ten times or more. V and J are TRBV11-2 and TRBJ2-7; weak D call: TRBD2 (6 bases). Germline V gene data show CDR1 as SGHAT and CDR2 as FQNNGV. V gave up 4 bases and J gave up 5 bases, with 15 bases separating them. This CDR3 has 14 residues. The CDR3 sequence is CASSSIGGFDEQYF. The CDR3 DNA reads TGTGCCAGCAGCTCTATTGGGGGGTTCGACGAGCAGTACTTC.

In its sample, this clonotype was seen many times. This chain uses TRBV7-2 with TRBJ1-3; D uncertain. The V end was cut by 5 bases, the J end by 6 bases, with 11 bases between. The CDR3 contains 13 residues. Germline CDR1 and CDR2: SGHTA and FQGNSA. The chain's CDR3 is CASSASSPNTIYF. DNA for the CDR3: TGTGCCAGCAGCGCTTCTAGCCCAAACACCATATATTTT.

This clonotype was recorded at least ten times. The chain joins TRBV6-5 to TRBJ2-2; either TRBD1 or TRBD2 may supply D (5 bases each). The CDR3 is made up of 14 amino acids. Germline CDR1 MNHEY, CDR2 SVGAGI. Trimming removed 2 bases from V and 3 bases from J, with 7 bases in between. This CDR3 is CASSYGTYTGELFF. The CDR3, as DNA: TGTGCCAGCAGTTACGGGACCTACACCGGGGAGCTGTTTTTT.

The sample holds many counts of this clonotype. This chain uses TRBV20-1 with TRBJ2-1; D possibly corresponds to TRBD1 (6 bases). Germline loops: CDR1 DFQATT, CDR2 SNEGSKA (reference sequence). Between the trimmed V and J ends, which lost 6 bases and 7 bases, there was a span of 13 bases. This CDR3 comprises 12 residues. DNA for the CDR3: TGCAGTGCCAATTCTCAGGGGAATGAGCAGTTCTTC. Amino acid sequence: CSANSQGNEQFF.

In this sample, this clonotype turned up many times. The chain has TRBV7-3 and TRBJ2-2; D unclear. CDR1 is SGHTA and CDR2 is FQGTGA in the germline V gene. The CDR3 covers 12 residues. V gave up 1 base and J gave up 7 bases, with 4 bases separating them. The CDR3 bases are TGTGCCAGCAGCTTAATCGGCGGGGAGCTGTTTTTT. Translation: CASSLIGGELFF. Full variable domain (remainder filled in from reference TRBV7-3 and TRBJ2-2): GAGVSQTPSNKVTEKGKYVELRCDPISGHTALYWYRQSLGQGPEFLIYFQGTGAADDSGLPNDRFFAVRPEGSVSTLKIQRTERGDSAVYLCASSLIGGELFFGEGSRLTVL.

This clonotype came up many times. This chain connects TRBV28 to TRBJ2-7, with D unresolved. The CDR3 length is 12 residues. The germline V gene encodes CDR1 MDHEN and CDR2 SYDVKM. Trimming shortened V by 5 bases and J by 3 bases, and 8 bases separated the two germline ends. CDR3: CASSTGLYEQYF. For the CDR3, the DNA is TGTGCCAGCAGTACTGGTCTCTACGAGCAGTACTTC. The full variable domain, its missing parts supplied by reference TRBV28 and TRBJ2-7, is DVKVTQSSRYLVKRTGEKVFLECVQDMDHENMFWYRQDPGLGLRLIYFSYDVKMKEKGDIPEGYSVSREKKERFSLILESASTNQTSMYLCASSTGLYEQYFGPGTRLTVT.

Here the CDR3 reads CASSQTGCRTEAFF. As DNA, the CDR3 is TGTGCCAGCAGCCAAACAGGGTGCCGGACTGAAGCTTTCTTT. V and J are TRBV14 and TRBJ1-1, with TRBD1 as a possible D gene (6 bases). Germline V gives CDR1 SGHDN, CDR2 FVKESK. This CDR3 comprises 14 residues. Trimming removed 2 bases at V and 5 bases at J, with 12 bases between.

This clonotype was picked up many times. CDR3 DNA: TGCAGCGTTGAAAGCCTCAGGGGGCATGGGCAAGAGACCCAGTACTTC. Its protein is CSVESLRGHGQETQYF. The J gene is TRBJ2-5, the V gene TRBV29-1; TRBD1 aligns across 8 bases. J lost 2 bases, V lost 2 bases, and 10 bases had no gene match. This CDR3 has 16 amino acids. Germline V gene sequence: CDR1 SQVTM, CDR2 ANQGSEA.